Listed here are 14 T cell receptor beta chains from one sample, sequenced in a study of T cells in Graves' hyperthyroidism and ophthalmopathy. The TCR beta CDR3 regions underwent amplification using RNA transcripts as the source. HTBI primers drove first-round RT-PCR of the TCR CDR3. TCRdb re-called the multiplex PCR reads with MiXCR, one entry per CDR3 protein. Of 450,000 to 650,000 distinct CDR3 sequences in the sample, approximately 15% are singletons; the top ten hold around 7%. The sequenced sample consisted of blood. All receptors come from a young woman with Graves' ophthalmopathy.

This clonotype was recorded many times. The chain is built from TRBV20-1 and TRBJ2-1; 8 bases align to TRBD1. This CDR3 spans 16 amino acids. Per the germline V gene, CDR1 is DFQATT and CDR2 is SNEGSKA (reference sequence). V lost 0 bases and J lost 7; bases outside the gene matches: 11. The DNA of the CDR3 is TGCAGTGCTAGAGATAGGGGCAGGGGGCTGGGGAATGAGCAGTTCTTC. Translated: CSARDRGRGLGNEQFF.

This clonotype was observed many times. The chain links TRBV6-1 to TRBJ2-7; 9 nucleotides line up with TRBD2. This CDR3 is built from 14 residues. V shed 8 bases and J 2 bases; nucleotides not matched to a gene: 7. Germline V gene data show CDR1 as MNHNS and CDR2 as SASEGT. The DNA for the CDR3 is TGTGCCAGCTCGCAGCGGGAGGTCGCCTACGAGCAGTACTTC. Protein sequence: CASSQREVAYEQYF.

This clonotype has a count of ten or more. The rearrangement joins TRBV11-2 to TRBJ1-6; D call uncertain. Trimming stripped 5 bases from V and 9 bases from J, with 14 bases between. This CDR3 is 14 amino acids long. Germline assignment: CDR1 SGHAT and CDR2 FQNNGV. For the CDR3, the DNA is TGTGCCAGCAGCCACCGGCAGTCGAGTTCACCCCTCCACTTT. Amino acid sequence: CASSHRQSSSPLHF.

The sample holds a few counts of this clonotype. The chain recombines TRBV10-3 with TRBJ1-2, with D unresolved. The CDR3 has 14 residues. Trimming took off 10 bases at V and 2 bases at J, with 17 bases between the two ends. CDR1 and CDR2 (germline): ENHRY, SYGVKD. The CDR3: CATHPNRLNYGYTF. In nucleotides, the CDR3 is TGTGCCACGCACCCAAATCGGCTGAACTATGGCTACACCTTC.

This clonotype has a count of ten or more. This rearrangement joins TRBV28 to TRBJ1-2; 8 bases are a match to TRBD1. Germline V CDR1 and CDR2: MDHEN, SYDVKM. CDR3 length equals 13 residues. Trimming at V came to 4 bases and at J to 6 bases, leaving 4 bases not matched to a gene. This CDR3 reads CASSYRGRDGYTF. CDR3 sequence (DNA): TGTGCCAGCAGTTACAGGGGGAGGGATGGCTACACCTTC.

This clonotype has a count of ten or more. The chain joins TRBV4-1 to TRBJ2-7; D call uncertain. The CDR3 covers 13 residues. The germline gives CDR1 MGHRA, CDR2 YSYEKL. V was shortened by 3 bases and J by 6 bases, with 12 bases between the two germline ends. The DNA of the CDR3 is TGCGCCAGCAGCCACCCACCCTGGGGCGAGCAGTACTTC. Translating gives CASSHPPWGEQYF.

A few counts support this clonotype. The chain employs TRBV10-2 and TRBJ1-2; D remains ambiguous. Trimming took off 3 bases at V and 4 bases at J, with 9 bases between the two ends. This CDR3 contains 13 residues. The germline V gene encodes CDR1 WSHSY and CDR2 SAAADI. The CDR3 nucleotides are TGCGCCAGCAGTGATAACAGCCTCTATGGCTACACCTTC. Translated, it gives CASSDNSLYGYTF.

This sequence joins TRBV6-5 and TRBJ1-2, with 8 nucleotides matching TRBD1. V shed 3 bases and J 4 bases; nucleotides not matched to a gene: 7. The CDR3 spans 15 residues. Looked up from germline, CDR1 is MNHEY and CDR2 is SVGAGI. This CDR3 reads CASSYSHRGSYGYTF. In DNA form, the CDR3 reads TGTGCCAGCAGTTATTCCCACAGGGGGTCCTATGGCTACACCTTC.

On this clonotype: This could be a read error, since a much larger clone is one nucleotide away. The chain links TRBV28 to TRBJ1-6; unclear D gene. The CDR3 has 12 amino acids. Germline-derived CDR1 and CDR2 are MDHEN and SYDVKM. In nucleotides, the CDR3 is TGTGCCAGCAGTTTAGGAGGATCACCCCTCCGCTTT. Its protein is CASSLGGSPLRF.

The genes are TRBV25-1 and TRBJ2-7, with 9 positions matching TRBD1. Trimming removed 4 bases from V and 2 bases from J; junction bases left unmatched: 6. The CDR3 consists of 15 residues. Germline lookup yields CDR1 MGHDK and CDR2 SYGVNS. In nucleotides, the CDR3 is TGTGCCAGCAGTGGGACCGGGACAGGGCCCTACGAGCAGTACTTC. It encodes CASSGTGTGPYEQYF.

This clonotype occurred many times. The chain has TRBV18 and TRBJ1-1; D is unclear. V shed 1 base and J shed 1 base, with 10 bases lying between them. The CDR3 extends over 15 amino acids. CDR1 is KGHSH, CDR2 LQKENI, per germline. The CDR3 DNA reads as TGTGCCAGCTCACCACTGGCGGGTTGGAACACTGAAGCTTTCTTT. The encoded protein is CASSPLAGWNTEAFF.

This clonotype showed up many times. This chain uses TRBV28 with TRBJ2-7; 9 bases align to TRBD2. The V segment lost 5 bases and the J segment 2 bases; nucleotides outside the gene matches: 10. From germline, CDR1 is MDHEN and CDR2 SYDVKM. The CDR3 is 16 residues long. CDR3 sequence (DNA): TGTGCCAGCAGTCCTACTCGGGCTAGCGGGACCTACGAGCAGTACTTC. This sequence encodes CASSPTRASGTYEQYF.

The table lists this clonotype with many counts. CDR3 in amino acids: CASSPRTVLEQYF. CDR3 DNA: TGTGCCAGCAGCCCCCGGACAGTCCTGGAGCAGTACTTC. The chain recombines TRBV7-9 with TRBJ2-7; D perhaps matches TRBD1 (6 bases). CDR1 is SEHNR, CDR2 FQNEAQ, per germline (reference sequence). CDR3 length equals 13 residues. V was clipped by 5 bases and J by 7 bases, with 15 bases between them.

In its sample, this clonotype was seen many times. The V gene is TRBV2, the J gene TRBJ2-4; either TRBD1 or TRBD2 may fit D (5 bases each). The CDR3 totals 15 residues. V lost 4 bases and J 2 bases, leaving 12 bases between the germline ends. CDR1 and CDR2 (germline): SNHLY, FYNNEI. The CDR3 DNA follows: TGTGCCAGCAGTGTAGACAGCGGATCCAAAAACATTCAGTACTTC. This encodes CASSVDSGSKNIQYF.